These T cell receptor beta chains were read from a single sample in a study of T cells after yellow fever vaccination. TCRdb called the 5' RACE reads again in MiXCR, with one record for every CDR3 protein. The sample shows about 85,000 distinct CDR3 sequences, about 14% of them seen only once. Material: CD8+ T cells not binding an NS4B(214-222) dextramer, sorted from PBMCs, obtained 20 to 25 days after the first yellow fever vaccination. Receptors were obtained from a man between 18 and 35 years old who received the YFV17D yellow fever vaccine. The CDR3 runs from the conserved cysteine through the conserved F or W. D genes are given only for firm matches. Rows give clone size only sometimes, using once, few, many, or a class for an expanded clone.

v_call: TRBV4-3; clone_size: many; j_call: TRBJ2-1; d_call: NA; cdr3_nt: TGCGCCAGCTCAAAAGGATTGGGAGATCCCAATGAGCAGTTCTTC; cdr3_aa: CASSKGLGDPNEQFF
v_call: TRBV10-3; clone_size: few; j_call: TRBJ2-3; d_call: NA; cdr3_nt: TGTGCCATCAGTGATATAAGGGTTCATCCCCGCACAGATACGCAGTATTTT; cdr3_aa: CAISDIRVHPRTDTQYF
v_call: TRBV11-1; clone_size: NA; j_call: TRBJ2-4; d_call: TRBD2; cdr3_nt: TGTGCCAGCAGCCCCAGGACTAGCGGGGGGGGCGCGGCCAAAAACATTCAGTACTTC; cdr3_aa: CASSPRTSGGGAAKNIQYF
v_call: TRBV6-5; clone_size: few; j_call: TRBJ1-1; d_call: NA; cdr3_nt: TGTGCCAGCAGTTCTACGGGACCACTGAACACTGAAGCTTTCTTT; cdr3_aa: CASSSTGPLNTEAFF
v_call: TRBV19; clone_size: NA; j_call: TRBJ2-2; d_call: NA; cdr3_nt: TGTGCCAGTAGTCTTCAGGGGCGCCCCGGGGAGCTGTTTTTT; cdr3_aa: CASSLQGRPGELFF
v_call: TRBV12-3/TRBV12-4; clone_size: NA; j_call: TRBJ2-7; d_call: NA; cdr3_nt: TGTGCCAGCAGCCCCCGCGGCTTCGACTACGAGCAGTACTTC; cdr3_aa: CASSPRGFDYEQYF
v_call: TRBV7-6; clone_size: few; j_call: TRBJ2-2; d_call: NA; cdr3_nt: TGTGCCAGCAGCTTAGGCATTCGGGACACCGGGGAGCTGTTTTTT; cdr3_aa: CASSLGIRDTGELFF
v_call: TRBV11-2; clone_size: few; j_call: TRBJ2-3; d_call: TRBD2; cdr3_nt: TGTGCCAGCAGCTACCACGCGGGGGGCCCCACAGATACGCAGTATTTT; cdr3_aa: CASSYHAGGPTDTQYF
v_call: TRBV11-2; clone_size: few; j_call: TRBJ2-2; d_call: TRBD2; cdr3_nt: TGTGCCAGCAGCTTATGGACTAGCGGGGGGTCGAGAACCGGGGAGCTGTTTTTT; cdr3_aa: CASSLWTSGGSRTGELFF
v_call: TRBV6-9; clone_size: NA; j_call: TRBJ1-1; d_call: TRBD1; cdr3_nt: TGTGCCAGCAGTCTATCCATGACAGGGGTTTCCGAAGCTTTCTTT; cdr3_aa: CASSLSMTGVSEAFF
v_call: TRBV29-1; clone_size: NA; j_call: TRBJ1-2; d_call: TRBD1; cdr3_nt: TGCAGCGTGGGACAGGGGGCGCAGGGCTACACCTTC; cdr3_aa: CSVGQGAQGYTF
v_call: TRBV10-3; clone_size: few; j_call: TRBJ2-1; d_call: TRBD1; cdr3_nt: TGTGCCATCAGCCAGGGACAGGGAGGGAATGAGCAGTTCTTC; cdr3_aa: CAISQGQGGNEQFF
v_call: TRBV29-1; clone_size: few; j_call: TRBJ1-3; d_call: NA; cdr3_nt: TGCAGCGTTGGAGGCACTGGGGTTTTTGGAAACACCATATATTTT; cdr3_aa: CSVGGTGVFGNTIYF
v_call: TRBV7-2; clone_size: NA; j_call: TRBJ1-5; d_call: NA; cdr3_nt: TGTGCCAGCAGCTCGAGGGACAATCAGCCCCAGCATTTT; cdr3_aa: CASSSRDNQPQHF
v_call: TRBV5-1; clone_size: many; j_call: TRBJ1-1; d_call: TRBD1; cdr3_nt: TGCGCCAGCAGCTCGGGACAGGGGGCTCGGACTGAAGCTTTCTTT; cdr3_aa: CASSSGQGARTEAFF
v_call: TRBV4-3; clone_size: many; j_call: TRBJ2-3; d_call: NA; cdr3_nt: TGCGCCAGCAGCCCCCACTTCGGCGAATTCACAGATACGCAGTATTTT; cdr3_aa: CASSPHFGEFTDTQYF
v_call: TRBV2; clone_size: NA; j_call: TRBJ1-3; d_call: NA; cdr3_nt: TGTGCCAGCAGTGAATGGGCCCCAACTGGAAACACCATATATTTT; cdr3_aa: CASSEWAPTGNTIYF
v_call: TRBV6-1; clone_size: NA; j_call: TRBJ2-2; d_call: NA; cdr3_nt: TGTGCCAGCAGCCAAATAGTGGGCGGGGAGCTGTTTTTT; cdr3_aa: CASSQIVGGELFF
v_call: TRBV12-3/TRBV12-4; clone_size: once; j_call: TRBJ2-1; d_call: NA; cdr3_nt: TGTGCCAGCAGCCCAGGACCGGTTGAGGAGCAGTTCTTC; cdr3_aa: CASSPGPVEEQFF
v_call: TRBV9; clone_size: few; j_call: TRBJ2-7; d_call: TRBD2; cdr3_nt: TGTGCCAGCAGCGCGGGACTAGCGGGGACTTACGAGCAGTACTTC; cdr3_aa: CASSAGLAGTYEQYF
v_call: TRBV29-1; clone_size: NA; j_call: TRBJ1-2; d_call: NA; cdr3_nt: TGCAGCGTTGTCCAAGGTGAAGGGAACTATGGCTACACCTTC; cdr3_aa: CSVVQGEGNYGYTF
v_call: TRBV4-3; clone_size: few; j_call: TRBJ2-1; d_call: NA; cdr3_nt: TGCGCCAGCAGCCAACAACTAGGCTCCTACAATGAGCAGTTCTTC; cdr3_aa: CASSQQLGSYNEQFF
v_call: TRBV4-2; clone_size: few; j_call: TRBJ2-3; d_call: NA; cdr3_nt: TGTGCCAGCAGCCAAGATCGACAGGCTAGCACAGATACGCAGTATTTT; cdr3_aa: CASSQDRQASTDTQYF
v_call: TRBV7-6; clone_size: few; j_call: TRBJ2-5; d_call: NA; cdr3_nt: TGTGCCAGCAGCAGGGACGGTTCCCAAGAGACCCAGTACTTC; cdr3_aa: CASSRDGSQETQYF